This TCR beta chain was identified during a study of response to subunit inactivated influenza vaccine. The CDR3 runs 15 residues. V trimming: 2 bases; J trimming: 2 bases; junction bases outside the gene matches: 3. This clonotype was seen repeatedly, ten times or more. Antigen: not known. MiXCR, applied by TCRdb to the RT-PCR reads, yields one record per CDR3 protein. The table shows a few hundred thousand distinct CDR3 sequences, with 6.5% to 8% occurring only once. Study conclusions and caveats: Few new T cells, the authors suggested, are recruited by each seasonal influenza vaccination.

The sequence derives from a man in his fifties or sixties who received an inactivated influenza vaccine. The chain is built from TRBV12-3 or TRBV12-4 and TRBJ2-1; 7 bases are a match to TRBD2. The sequencing here drew on PBMCs from blood, taken about 23 months after vaccination. The CDR3 sequence: CASSLREVPYNEQFF. As DNA, the CDR3 is TGTGCCAGCAGTTTACGGGAGGTCCCCTACAATGAGCAGTTCTTC.